This TCR beta chain was obtained from a study of CD8 T cells in ankylosing spondylitis. This clonotype showed up many times. Its antigen remains unknown. Via MiXCR, TCRdb re-called the 5' RACE reads, giving one row per CDR3 protein. The top ten hold 12% to 15% of the sample, which has about 220,000 distinct CDR3 sequences, approximately 7.4% seen once. Broader study findings: Blood of patients with ankylosing spondylitis appeared to be characterized by a TCR beta motif of eight highly homologous variants.

Germline lookup yields CDR1 MRHNA and CDR2 SNTAGT. The ends lost 5 bases at V and 7 bases at J; junction bases unmatched: 11. The CDR3 covers 15 residues. The source is a male donor with ankylosing spondylitis. The sequenced material came from blood, either unsorted or a sorted T cell fraction (not recorded which). V and J are TRBV6-4 and TRBJ2-1; 7 bases align to TRBD2. The CDR3 DNA reads TGTGCCAGCAGTCATGTAGCGGGCAATCTAAATGAGCAGTTCTTC. It codes for CASSHVAGNLNEQFF.